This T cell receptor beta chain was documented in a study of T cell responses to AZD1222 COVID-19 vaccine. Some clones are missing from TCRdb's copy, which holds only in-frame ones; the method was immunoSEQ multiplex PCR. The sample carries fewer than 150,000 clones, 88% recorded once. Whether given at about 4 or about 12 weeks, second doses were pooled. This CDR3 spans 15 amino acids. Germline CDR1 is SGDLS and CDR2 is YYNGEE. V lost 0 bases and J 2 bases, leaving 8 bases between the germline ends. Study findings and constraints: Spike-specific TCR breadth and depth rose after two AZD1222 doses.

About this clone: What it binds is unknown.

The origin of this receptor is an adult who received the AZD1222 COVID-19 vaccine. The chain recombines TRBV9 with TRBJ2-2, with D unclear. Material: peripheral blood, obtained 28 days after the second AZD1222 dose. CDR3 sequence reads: CASSVGAINTGELFF. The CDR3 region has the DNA TGTGCCAGCAGCGTAGGGGCAATTAACACCGGGGAGCTGTTTTTT. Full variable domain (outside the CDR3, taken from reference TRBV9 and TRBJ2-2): DSGVTQTPKHLITATGQRVTLRCSPRSGDLSVYWYQQSLDQGLQFLIQYYNGEERAKGNILERFSAQQFPDLHSELNLSSLELGDSALYFCASSVGAINTGELFFGEGSRLTVL.